The T cell receptor (beta chain) under discussion was sequenced for a study of cytomegalovirus exposure and HLA in healthy donors. CDR1 is LNHNV, CDR2 YYDKDF, per germline (reference sequence). V lost 0 bases and J lost 8, with 7 bases in between. The CDR3 consists of 13 residues. Though nominally healthy at sampling, donors likely had unrecorded immune exposures. In regard to this clone: Its antigen remains unknown.

The PCR made use of 60 Vbeta and 13 Jbeta primers. Some clones are missing from TCRdb's copy, which holds only in-frame ones; the method was immunoSEQ multiplex PCR. Here the sample spans some 220,000 clones, 85% being singletons. Findings of the study overall: There were under 200 TCR beta chains listed as cytomegalovirus-associated.

The rearrangement joins TRBV15 to TRBJ2-2; D unclear. The receptor's source is a girl aged 2-10 years in good health and CMV-seronegative. Sample: PBMCs. The CDR3 reads CATSRDLQGELFF. The CDR3 DNA sequence: TGTGCCACCAGCAGAGACTTACAGGGGGAGCTGTTTTTT.